This is a list of T cell receptor beta chains from one sample in a study of identical twins. Each CDR3 protein gets one entry after TCRdb re-called the 5' RACE reads with MiXCR. The table includes 1.5 million to 2 million distinct CDR3 sequences, under 35% detected once. The sample was cord blood. The source is a newborn girl in good health. Both conserved end residues are part of each CDR3. D genes are given only for firm matches. Where a row states a size, it is once, few, many or the class of an expanded clone; other rows omit it.

V gene	D gene	clone size	J gene	CDR3 protein	CDR3 DNA
TRBV20-1	.	.	TRBJ1-1	CSARESTETEAFF	TGCAGTGCTAGGGAATCGACCGAGACTGAAGCTTTCTTT
TRBV6-1	.	many	TRBJ2-7	CASSEAPGSSYEQYF	TGTGCCAGCAGTGAAGCCCCGGGGAGCTCCTACGAGCAGTACTTC
TRBV4-2	TRBD2	few	TRBJ2-3	CASSQDGGRADTQYF	TGTGCCAGCAGCCAAGATGGGGGGAGGGCAGATACGCAGTATTTT
TRBV5-1	.	few	TRBJ2-1	CASSFDPLPNEQFF	TGCGCCAGCAGCTTCGACCCCCTTCCCAATGAGCAGTTCTTC
TRBV7-2	TRBD2	.	TRBJ2-7	CASSLGGLVGPNEQYF	TGTGCCAGCAGCTTAGGTGGACTAGTGGGACCCAATGAGCAGTACTTC
TRBV3-1	.	many	TRBJ2-5	CASSQAIRDGQETQYF	TGTGCCAGCAGCCAAGCCATAAGGGATGGGCAAGAGACCCAGTACTTC
TRBV20-1	.	.	TRBJ2-2	CSARGDRGAGELFF	TGCAGTGCTAGAGGGGATAGAGGCGCCGGGGAGCTGTTTTTT
TRBV29-1	.	.	TRBJ2-5	CSVGDYNEQYF	TGCAGCGTTGGAGACTACAATGAGCAGTACTTC
TRBV7-9	.	many	TRBJ2-5	CASSFVQLETQYF	TGTGCCAGCAGCTTTGTCCAGTTGGAGACCCAGTACTTC
TRBV6-6	.	.	TRBJ1-2	CASGRTGIYGYTF	TGTGCCAGCGGGCGCACAGGAATCTATGGCTACACCTTC
TRBV10-3	TRBD1	few	TRBJ2-1	CAISFRDRGYNEQFF	TGTGCCATCAGCTTCCGGGACAGGGGGTACAATGAGCAGTTCTTC
TRBV3-1	TRBD1	few	TRBJ1-2	CATGLTGAYGYTF	TGTGCCACAGGGCTGACAGGGGCGTATGGCTACACCTTC
TRBV2	.	few	TRBJ1-2	CASSERREGYTF	TGTGCCAGCAGTGAAAGGCGGGAAGGCTACACCTTC
TRBV20-1	.	once	TRBJ2-1	CSARARGGFYQETQFF	TGCAGTGCCAGGGCAAGGGGGGGCTTTTACCAAGAGACCCAGTTCTTC
TRBV28	TRBD2	few	TRBJ2-7	CASSLLSGMEAYEQYF	TGTGCCAGCAGTTTATTAAGCGGGATGGAGGCCTACGAGCAGTACTTC
TRBV4-1	TRBD2	.	TRBJ2-2	CASSHLPSGVNTGELFF	TGCGCCAGCAGCCACCTCCCTAGCGGGGTAAACACCGGGGAGCTGTTTTTT
TRBV24-1	.	.	TRBJ2-1	CATSDPSTSRAYNEQFF	TGTGCCACCAGTGACCCCTCCACTAGCAGGGCCTACAATGAGCAGTTCTTC
TRBV24-1	.	.	TRBJ2-3	CATSDFTRTDTQYF	TGTGCCACCAGTGATTTCACAAGAACAGATACGCAGTATTTT
TRBV24-1	TRBD1	.	TRBJ1-2	CATSETGDYGYTF	TGTGCCACCAGTGAGACAGGGGACTATGGCTACACCTTC
TRBV24-1	.	few	TRBJ2-1	CATSDPGLSNEQFF	TGTGCCACCAGTGACCCGGGACTTTCCAATGAGCAGTTCTTC
TRBV7-2	.	many	TRBJ2-3	CASSLLVSDTQYF	TGTGCCAGCAGCTTACTAGTTTCAGATACGCAGTATTTT
TRBV6-5	.	.	TRBJ2-7	CASRGLRYNEQYF	TGTGCCAGCAGGGGACTGAGATACAATGAGCAGTACTTC
TRBV3-1	.	few	TRBJ2-3	CASSQGWTSTDTQYF	TGTGCCAGCAGCCAAGGGTGGACTAGCACAGATACGCAGTATTTT
TRBV7-2	.	.	TRBJ2-3	CASSFTRRAHFNDTDTQYF	TGTGCCAGCAGCTTTACTAGGCGGGCACATTTCAATGACACAGATACGCAGTATTTT
TRBV15	.	.	TRBJ1-4	CATTQEGNEKLFF	TGTGCCACCACCCAGGAGGGCAACGAAAAACTGTTTTTT
TRBV7-2	.	.	TRBJ2-3	CASSLTEPPDTQYF	TGTGCCAGCAGCCTTACGGAGCCCCCAGATACGCAGTATTTT
TRBV7-6	.	few	TRBJ1-6	CASKNRAFNSPLHF	TGTGCCAGCAAGAACAGGGCCTTTAATTCACCCCTCCACTTT
TRBV12-3/TRBV12-4	.	.	TRBJ1-6	CASCGNNPPLHF	TGTGCCAGCTGTGGCAATAATCCACCCCTCCACTTT
TRBV10-3	.	few	TRBJ2-5	CAIRTEGLGQETQYF	TGTGCCATCAGGACCGAGGGTCTCGGGCAAGAGACCCAGTACTTC
TRBV29-1	TRBD1	few	TRBJ1-2	CSIGTAGLDGYTF	TGCAGCATTGGGACAGCGGGGTTGGATGGCTACACCTTC
TRBV5-1	TRBD2	few	TRBJ2-7	CASSLTSGYLSYNEQYF	TGCGCCAGCAGCTTGACTAGCGGCTACCTCTCCTACAATGAGCAGTACTTC
TRBV4-1	.	few	TRBJ2-7	CASSQDRGDEQYF	TGTGCCAGCAGCCAAGATCGGGGTGACGAGCAGTACTTC
TRBV9	.	.	TRBJ1-4	CASSAGIDNEKLFF	TGTGCCAGCAGCGCCGGGATAGATAATGAAAAACTGTTTTTT
TRBV7-9	TRBD1	.	TRBJ1-1	CASTRDRGRTEAFF	TGTGCCAGCACCCGGGACAGGGGGCGAACTGAAGCTTTCTTT
TRBV7-2	.	few	TRBJ1-5	CASSLFGLSDQPQHF	TGTGCCAGCAGCTTATTTGGCCTTTCGGATCAGCCCCAGCATTTT
TRBV12-3/TRBV12-4	TRBD1	.	TRBJ2-5	CASSIRDREQYF	TGTGCCAGCAGTATTCGGGACAGGGAGCAGTACTTC
TRBV10-3	TRBD1	.	TRBJ2-5	CAIRRGTVGETQYF	TGTGCCATCAGGAGAGGGACAGTGGGAGAGACCCAGTACTTC
TRBV7-2	.	.	TRBJ1-4	CASSSYSATNEKLFF	TGTGCCAGCAGCTCGTACAGTGCAACTAATGAAAAACTGTTTTTT
TRBV28	.	few	TRBJ2-3	CASSLMLLSTDTQYF	TGTGCCAGCAGTTTAATGCTACTTTCCACAGATACGCAGTATTTT